This T cell receptor beta chain was captured in a study of cytomegalovirus exposure and HLA in healthy donors (dated by TCRdb to between 2016 and 2019). At the level of the whole study: In an earlier analysis of fewer than 750 of the donors, under 300 Gb of sequence data and 120 million or so unique TCR beta sequences from about 179 million T cells were reported. The study combined high-throughput TCR immunosequencing, statistical association of individual TCRs with disease status, and machine learning to predict cytomegalovirus infection status. Among 300 to 500 genotyped donors of the cohort, an average of around 250,000 unique TCR beta nucleotide sequences was sequenced per donor, of which about 19% were non-productive. All discovery cohort repertoires had been generated on a single sequencing platform. The aim of the study was to test whether cataloging public T cell receptors could identify signatures of past pathogen exposure. Along with the 666-subject first cohort, a separate validation cohort of 120 different subjects was used. Because of strong linkage in the cohort, five DR-DQ haplotypes were treated as single units for association and clustering. To decide whether each TCR beta V gene segment behaved as functional or pseudogenic, an earlier analysis of 587 of the donors relied on high-throughput TCR beta sequencing. Rather than using new phenotypic data, the later analysis identified candidate immune exposures from TCR beta sequences and from how often those sequences occurred across donors. Both class I and class II loci were covered by HLA typing, at four-digit resolution. Donor age, sex, ethnicity and CMV serostatus were compiled together with the repertoire data. Of the approximately 370 genotyped donors, less than 90% were placed in the genetic ancestry cluster associated with self-reported Caucasian donors. The study profiled the T cell repertoires of fewer than 850 subjects by immunosequencing and related them to cytomegalovirus serostatus. Typing coverage differed by locus: A, B, C, DRB1 and DQB1 were typed in roughly 620-630 donors, DQA1 in about 560, DPA1 in approximately 610, and DPB1 in 400 to 480. Roughly 300 gigabases of sequencing data and around 85 million unique TCR sequences made up an early release that covered several hundred HLA-typed donors. In a later analysis, previously published TCR beta repertoires from 600 to 850 donors were re-analyzed and high-resolution HLA genotyping was added so that TCR occurrence patterns could be studied. A later genetic analysis used genome-wide SNP genotypes for about 55% of the 666 donors, treating that subset as a discovery cohort. The investigation overall reported the following: The presence/absence analyses assumed that sequencing depth was roughly uniform across donors, and that assumption may not be true. The cohort was sequenced for TCR beta chains only, and without alpha or paired-chain data the features that could be detected were limited. In an earlier analysis of about 600 of the donors, most TCR beta V segments appeared in productive rearrangements about 87% or about 30% of the time, broadly matching IMGT annotations. In both the original and validation cohorts, the classifier was reported to diagnose cytomegalovirus status with high specificity and sensitivity. Over 15 rarely observed V segments, including chromosome 9 orphons, were excluded from the earlier analysis of some 590 of the donors because counts were too low. For the cohort, immune exposure information was limited to CMV serostatus. V-gene and J-gene trimming of TCR beta chains was associated with a missense DCLRE1C variant in a later genetic analysis, and the association was replicated in an independent cohort. Linkage disequilibrium might explain the correlated functional status among segregating V segments, but an unknown experimental factor could not be ruled out. It was suggested by the authors that the approach could potentially be generalized to other disease states and immunological phenotypes. Strong co-occurrence of HLA alleles, especially DR and DQ, made assigning TCR associations to individual alleles difficult. A further reported finding was that TCR beta sequences accurately predicted the HLA-A and HLA-B alleles for most subjects in the first cohort. Most CMV-associated TCR beta chains appeared to be HLA-restricted in a later analysis, and the HLA associations seemed to be driven largely by CMV exposure. Three of the identified cytomegalovirus-associated TCR beta chains were confirmed in vitro to be specific for cytomegalovirus antigens. A later analysis found that HLA-associated TCR beta chains were more clonally expanded and had lower generation probabilities than equally common non-associated chains. Most TCR sequences were observed very rarely across donors, whereas some public TCRs were present in many individuals. In a later analysis, several top co-occurrence clusters were reported to appear linked to parvovirus B19, influenza, CMV and Epstein-Barr virus. At a false discovery rate of 0.05, a later analysis linked under 20,000 TCR beta sequences to specific HLA alleles. A total of roughly 160 TCR beta chains were listed by the study as associated with cytomegalovirus. In a later analysis, the rate of TCR association differed among HLA loci, with DRB1 alleles having the most associated TCRs and HLA-C alleles having the fewest. Compared with the roughly 700-donor mean, donors in an Asian-associated ancestry cluster had fewer N-insertions in productive TCRs, according to a later genetic analysis. A group of highly shared sequence variants was considered likely to be a technical artifact of the sequencing pipeline. HLA typing was unavailable for some donors at each locus, so association tests used only the typed subset.

Preparation of the library involved the immunoSEQ multiplex PCR assay. The multiplex PCR relied on a mix of 60 forward primers for TCR Vbeta segments and 13 reverse primers for TCR Jbeta segments. A multiplex PCR assay on genomic DNA amplified the CDR3 region of rearranged TCR beta genes. The amplified TCR beta libraries were sequenced on the Illumina HiSeq System as 87-base-pair reads. In the original analysis: A later analysis counted about 80 million unique TCR beta chains across the roughly 700 repertoires, and some 11 million of these chains were shared by at least two donors. Raw reads were error-corrected and collapsed into unique sequences by a nearest-neighbor algorithm in which closely related sequences were merged to remove PCR and sequencing errors. Alignment of CDR3 sequences to IMGT reference sequences was used to assign V, D and J gene segments. For a sequence to be retained, a match of at least six nucleotides to both a V gene segment and a J gene segment was required. A rearrangement was called productive if the CDR3 had no stop codons and remained in frame with V and J, and every other rearrangement was called non-productive. CDR3 was defined according to IMGT convention as the region running from the second conserved V-encoded cysteine to the conserved J-encoded phenylalanine. Sequences without an unambiguous match to a single V gene segment were excluded from the earlier analysis of about 640 of the donors. An earlier analysis of several hundred of the donors classified V segments as functional when productive rearrangements were above 56.7% and as segregating when the standard deviation between donors was above 5%. A statistical classification framework was developed to diagnose cytomegalovirus status using the catalog of TCR beta chain sequences. V and J gene assignment, in a later analysis, came from comparing TCR nucleotide sequences with IMGT/GENE-DB human TR gene sequences. The TCRdist pipeline was used in a later analysis to assign CDR3 sequences and most-parsimonious VDJ recombination scenarios. In a later analysis, each TCR beta chain was defined by its CDR3 amino acid sequence together with its V-gene family, and reads lacking a unique V-gene family were excluded. A later analysis removed several hundred highly shared, low-generation-probability nucleotide sequences to deal with suspected cross-contamination and a sequencing artifact. In a later analysis, a clonal expansion index for each public chain was calculated from normalized within-repertoire ranks of inferred template counts. Generation probabilities in a later analysis came from a VDJ recombination model fitted to out-of-frame rearrangements, and those results were checked against IGoR. In a later analysis, TCR-TCR, TCR-HLA and TCR-CMV co-occurrence was scored with hypergeometric tests, and a repertoire-size bias correction was applied to TCR pairs. In a later analysis, false discovery rates were estimated by permuting HLA or CMV assignments 20 times. A later analysis grouped co-occurring TCRs with DBSCAN, adding TCRdist sequence similarity when clustering within HLA-allele-positive subsets. Repertoires with fewer than 30,000 or more than 120,000 public chains, plus five repertoires with anomalous nucleotide sharing, were excluded from co-occurrence clustering. The immuneACCESS repertoire file appears here via TCRdb, limited to in-frame rearrangements. These files lack a portion of the clones; in checked studies, under half of the deficit traces to unresolved V genes, and the cause of the others is not known. The D gene and trimming were derived from the DNA, and the V and J assignments and clone size from that table. This sample lists under 55,000 clones; approximately 77% were detected once. The top ten clones comprise about 9.1% of the sample.

Worth noting for this clone: There is no known antigen for this receptor. Per-nucleotide qualities are absent, and no much larger clonotype sits a single base away.

The cohort comprised around 690 healthy bone marrow donors. All cohort members were sampled while nominally healthy, although unrecorded immune exposures were likely present. The donor was CMV seronegative and belonged to the group of 350 to 400 seronegative cohort members. Each donor provided a peripheral blood sample, and peripheral blood mononuclear cells were used for TCR beta sequencing. Genomic DNA was extracted from the blood cell samples with the Qiagen DNeasy Blood Extraction Kit. This receptor was identified in a woman between 50 and 59 years old in good health and CMV-seronegative. Specimen: PBMCs.

The nucleotide sequence is given as TGTGCCAGCAGCTTGGCCAACAGGGGAGACACCGGGGAGCTGTTTTTT. This codes for CASSLANRGDTGELFF. The V and J segments used are TRBV5-4 and TRBJ2-2; 7 middle bases align to TRBD1. Spanning cysteine to phenylalanine, the CDR3 consists of 16 amino acids. Only the CDR3 region is kept as DNA, spanning 48 bases read in frame from base 1. In the germline V gene (reference sequence), CDR1 corresponds to SGHNT and CDR2 to YYREEE. Unmatched junction bases come to 5, with V trimmed by 0 bases and J by 3 bases.